This T cell receptor beta chain was sequenced during a study of beta chain features in type 1 diabetes. A remark on this clone: Antigen specificity is unknown.

Overall study results and limits: The study found moderately but significantly shorter TCRB CDR3s in all four CD4+ subsets of Type 1 diabetes patients. There were fewer insertions and more deletions at the VDJ junctions of type 1 diabetes patients. Patients' naive, central memory and regulatory TCRB repertoires appeared more alike than those of healthy donors.

Every bit of the isolated RNA underwent reverse transcription, so sequencing read expressed TCRB transcripts. The method was immunoSEQ multiplex PCR; TCRdb's version includes in-frame clones alone and lacks a portion of them. This sample has 250,000 to 300,000 clones, with approximately 24% found just once. CDR3 length: 13 amino acids. Germline V gene lookup returns CDR1 LNHDA and CDR2 SQIVND (reference sequence). V was clipped by 6 bases and J by 1 base, with 9 bases between them. A sort by CD45RO/CCR7/CD25/CD127/CD95/CD27 yielded CD4+ naive, central memory, regulatory and stem cell-like memory cells.

The rearrangement uses TRBV19 and TRBJ1-1; D gene uncertain. The sequenced sample consisted of naive CD4+ T cells from blood. This TCR derives from a woman younger than 45 with type 1 diabetes. The CDR3 bases are TGTGCCAGTAGCGAGACAAGGAACACTGAAGCTTTCTTT. This gives the protein CASSETRNTEAFF.